Presented here are 14 T cell receptor beta chains from one specimen sequenced in a study of shared clonotypes between healthy human individuals. Using immunoSEQ multiplex PCR, the repertoire was profiled, and TCRdb retains in-frame clones only, with some absent. Here the sample spans roughly 1,800,000 clones, approximately 95% being singletons. Naive CD8 isolation took CD45RO-negative cells positively selected for CCR7 and excluded terminally differentiated effector memory CD45RA+ cells. Material for sequencing was naive CD8+ T cells sorted from blood. These TCRs come from a man younger than 35 in good health.

V gene TRBV19 combines with J gene TRBJ1-6; D possibly corresponds to TRBD1 (5 bases). CDR3 length: 13 residues. Germline CDR1 is LNHDA and CDR2 is SQIVND (reference sequence). Between the trimmed V and J ends, which lost 6 bases and 7 bases, there was a span of 10 bases. CDR3 sequence (DNA): TGTGCCAGTAGAGGGACCCCAAATTCACCCCTCCACTTT. Translation gives CASRGTPNSPLHF.

The V gene is TRBV10-1, the J gene TRBJ2-5; 8 bases fit TRBD2. This CDR3 has 16 amino acids. The V segment lost 3 bases and the J segment 2 bases; nucleotides outside the gene matches: 8. The germline CDR1 and CDR2 sequences are WNHNN and SYGVQD (reference sequence). CDR3 DNA: TGCGCCAGCAGTGAATTGCGGGAGGACGATCAAGAGACCCAGTACTTC. Its translation is CASSELREDDQETQYF.

The V and J genes are TRBV6-1 and TRBJ2-1; a weak D match, TRBD1 (5 bases). Germline V CDR1 and CDR2: MNHNS, SASEGT. Trimming shortened V by 7 bases and J by 3 bases, and 13 bases separated the two germline ends. This CDR3 contains 14 residues. CDR3 DNA sequence: TGTGCCAGCATACAGGAGCCCTACTACAATGAGCAGTTCTTC. This encodes CASIQEPYYNEQFF.

V is TRBV9 and J is TRBJ2-7; 8 nucleotides align to TRBD2. With V trimmed by 0 bases and J by 1 base, 6 bases remained unmatched. The length of the CDR3 is 16 residues. Germline V CDR1 and CDR2: SGDLS, YYNGEE. The CDR3 region has the DNA TGTGCCAGCAGCGTAGCTTCGGCGGGAGGTTCCTACGAGCAGTACTTC. It is translated as CASSVASAGGSYEQYF.

The table lists this clone with a few counts. J is TRBJ2-7 and V is TRBV21-1; TRBD1, the table's D call, was not compared with the DNA. TRBV21-1 is noted as a pseudogene. CDR3 length equals 14 residues. The CDR3 spells CASSTRRGSYEQYF. CDR3 bases: TGTGCCAGCAGCACCCGCAGGGGCTCCTACGAGCAGTACTTC.

The chain carries TRBV13 and TRBJ2-1, with 10 bases fitting TRBD2. V gave up 1 base and J gave up 2 bases; unmatched junction bases: 2. This CDR3 region has 16 residues. Germline V gene lookup returns CDR1 PRHDT and CDR2 FYEKMQ (reference sequence). This CDR3 reads CASSLESGGAYNEQFF. The CDR3 region has the DNA TGTGCCAGCAGCTTAGAGAGCGGGGGGGCCTACAATGAGCAGTTCTTC. The whole variable domain, remainder taken from reference TRBV13 and TRBJ2-1, is AAGVIQSPRHLIKEKRETATLKCYPIPRHDTVYWYQQGPGQDPQFLISFYEKMQSDKGSIPDRFSAQQFSDYHSELNMSSLELGDSALYFCASSLESGGAYNEQFFGPGTRLTVL.

V usage is TRBV5-1 and J usage is TRBJ2-5, with D possibly being TRBD1 (5 bases). CDR1 SGHRS and CDR2 YFSETQ come from the germline V gene. The V gene lost 0 bases and the J gene lost 3 bases, with 9 bases spanning the gap. The CDR3 totals 14 residues. DNA of the CDR3: TGCGCCAGCAGCTTGGGACAGTTAAAAGAGACCCAGTACTTC. Protein: CASSLGQLKETQYF.

CDR3 amino acids: CASSPGGQGQFF. CDR3 sequence (DNA): TGTGCCAGCTCACCTGGAGGACAGGGTCAGTTCTTC. The chain uses TRBV18 and TRBJ2-1; 8 bases are shared with TRBD1. The CDR3 is 12 residues long. The V gene's germline CDR1 is KGHSH and CDR2 LQKENI. Trimming took 3 bases from V and 13 from J; bases not matched to a gene: 5. The whole variable domain, filled in from reference TRBV18 and TRBJ2-1, reads NAGVMQNPRHLVRRRGQEARLRCSPMKGHSHVYWYRQLPEEGLKFMVYLQKENIIDESGMPKERFSAEFPKEGPSILRIQQVVRGDSAAYFCASSPGGQGQFFGPGTRLTVL.

The chain links TRBV6-5 to TRBJ2-1; 9 nucleotides agree with TRBD2. The CDR3 covers 15 residues. From germline, CDR1 is MNHEY and CDR2 SVGAGI. J lost 6 bases, V lost 7 bases, and 10 bases had no gene match. DNA for the CDR3: TGTGCCAGCACTGCGGGAGGGCCATGGGTCAATGAGCAGTTCTTC. Its protein is CASTAGGPWVNEQFF.

The chain couples TRBV7-9 to TRBJ2-7; no firm D call. The germline V gene has CDR1 SEHNR and CDR2 FQNEAQ (reference sequence). Trimming pared 1 base from V and 3 bases from J, leaving 7 bases between. The CDR3 runs 13 residues. The CDR3 coding sequence is TGTGCCAGCAGCTTAGAGCCCGACTACGAGCAGTACTTC. Protein product: CASSLEPDYEQYF.

The V call is TRBV4-1, the J call TRBJ2-2; 7 bases agree with TRBD1. From germline, CDR1 is MGHRA and CDR2 YSYEKL. V dropped 7 bases and J dropped 7; count of bases not matched to a gene: 9. The CDR3 runs 14 residues. The DNA of the CDR3 is TGCGCCAGCAACATCGACAGGGTAGGCGGGGAGCTGTTTTTT. It translates to CASNIDRVGGELFF.

CDR3 residues: CAWSLGQFTEAFF. CDR3 nucleotide sequence: TGTGCCTGGAGCCTGGGACAATTCACTGAAGCTTTCTTT. The chain has TRBV30 and TRBJ1-1; D may be TRBD1 (6 bases). The germline gives CDR1 GTSNPN, CDR2 SVGIG (reference sequence). There are 13 residues in the CDR3. V lost 3 bases to trimming and J lost 4 bases, with 12 bases between them.

The chain couples TRBV30 to TRBJ1-1, with 9 bases lining up with TRBD1. The CDR3 is made up of 14 amino acids. The germline gives CDR1 GTSNPN, CDR2 SVGIG (reference sequence). The ends lost 3 bases at V and 7 bases at J; junction bases unmatched: 9. The CDR3 region has the DNA TGTGCCTGGAGCGCCGGGACAGGGAGGGGTGAAGCTTTCTTT. Translating gives CAWSAGTGRGEAFF.

The CDR3 protein is CAWTLSDYGYTF. As DNA, the CDR3 is TGTGCCTGGACCCTATCGGACTATGGCTACACCTTC. J is TRBJ1-2 and V is TRBV30, with no clear D. The CDR3 length is 12 residues. Germline CDR1 and CDR2: GTSNPN and SVGIG (reference sequence). Trimming cost V 4 bases and J 3 bases, with 9 bases left between them. Full variable domain (rest looked up from reference TRBV30 and TRBJ1-2): SQTIHQWPATLVQPVGSPLSLECTVEGTSNPNLYWYRQAAGRGLQLLFYSVGIGQISSEVPQNLSASRPQDRQFILSSKKLLLSDSGFYLCAWTLSDYGYTFGSGTRLTVV.